Listed below are T cell receptor beta chains from one sample, sequenced in a study of TIL therapy for anti-PD-1-resistant metastatic lung cancer. Profiled with immunoSEQ multiplex PCR; TCRdb holds only in-frame clones, not every one. The data show tens of thousands of clones, under 75% seen once. This sample comprised blood, obtained at baseline. The source of these receptors is a person aged 25-85 years with non-small cell lung cancer. Both conserved end residues are part of each CDR3. Each record gives: J gene, D gene, V gene, clone size, CDR3 protein, CDR3 DNA. The D gene is left open where the match is weak. Some rows have no size entry. The others give once, few or many, or a class for an expanded clone.

>TRBJ2-5|.|TRBV7-9|.
CASSAEGGSMETQYF
TGTGCCAGCAGCGCTGAAGGGGGATCGATGGAGACCCAGTACTTC
>TRBJ1-4|TRBD1|TRBV10-3|medium-sized
CAISESGTGSEKLFF
TGTGCCATCAGTGAGTCTGGGACAGGGAGTGAAAAACTGTTTTTT
>TRBJ1-2|.|TRBV6-5|.
CASSPLGGGYTF
TGTGCCAGCAGTCCCTTGGGGGGTGGCTACACCTTC
>TRBJ1-1|.|TRBV29-1|.
CSAKYRSAAFF
TGCAGTGCCAAGTACCGCTCGGCAGCTTTCTTT
>TRBJ2-5|TRBD2|TRBV9|.
CASSVEGGGLAGALRETQYF
TGTGCCAGCAGCGTAGAAGGGGGAGGACTAGCGGGGGCCCTAAGGGAGACCCAGTACTTC
>TRBJ1-5|.|TRBV15|.
CATSRTGKGDQPQHF
TGTGCCACCAGCAGAACAGGGAAGGGAGATCAGCCCCAGCATTTT
>TRBJ1-2|.|TRBV7-9|few
CASSRDAPGYTF
TGTGCCAGCAGCAGGGACGCCCCTGGCTACACCTTC
>TRBJ2-1|TRBD1|TRBV19|.
CASRTGTGGDNEQFF
TGTGCCAGTAGAACCGGGACAGGGGGTGACAATGAGCAGTTCTTC
>TRBJ2-3|.|TRBV7-9|.
CASSPPGSRTDTQYF
TGTGCCAGCAGCCCCCCAGGGTCCCGCACAGATACGCAGTATTTT
>TRBJ2-2|TRBD2|TRBV5-4|.
CASSPRGGPSTGELFF
TGTGCCAGCAGCCCCCGGGGAGGGCCGAGCACCGGGGAGCTGTTTTTT
>TRBJ1-1|TRBD1|TRBV7-3|.
CASSLRQGGEAFF
TGTGCCAGCAGCTTAAGACAGGGCGGAGAAGCTTTCTTT
>TRBJ2-7|.|TRBV11-2|few
CASSFSTQLAYEQYF
TGTGCCAGCAGCTTCAGCACCCAACTAGCTTACGAGCAGTACTTC
>TRBJ1-2|.|TRBV5-4|.
CASSPDANYGYTF
TGTGCCAGCAGCCCGGACGCGAACTATGGCTACACCTTC
>TRBJ2-7|TRBD1|TRBV18|.
CASSPRDSPEQYF
TGTGCCAGCTCACCACGGGACAGCCCTGAGCAGTACTTC
>TRBJ2-2|.|TRBV19|.
CASSIEGVGELFF
TGTGCCAGTAGTATAGAGGGGGTCGGGGAGCTGTTTTTT
>TRBJ2-3|.|TRBV5-4|.
CASPAQGTDTQYF
TGTGCCAGCCCGGCCCAAGGCACAGATACGCAGTATTTT
>TRBJ2-1|TRBD2|TRBV7-3|.
CASSANREGRTNEQFF
TGTGCCAGCAGCGCGAACCGGGAGGGCCGAACTAATGAGCAGTTCTTC
>TRBJ2-2|TRBD2|TRBV4-2|.
CASSQGLASGSPGELFF
TGTGCCAGCAGCCAAGGATTGGCTAGCGGGAGCCCTGGGGAGCTGTTTTTT
>TRBJ2-7|.|TRBV6-6|.
CASSRQSSYEQYF
TGTGCCAGCAGTCGACAGAGCTCCTACGAGCAGTACTTC
>TRBJ2-1|.|TRBV7-8|.
CASSSEGYYMNEQFF
TGTGCCAGCAGCTCGGAAGGGTATTACATGAATGAGCAGTTCTTC
>TRBJ1-5|TRBD1|TRBV5-1|.
CASSLDRGQPQHF
TGCGCCAGCAGCTTGGACAGGGGGCAGCCCCAGCATTTT
>TRBJ1-5|TRBD1|TRBV5-4|.
CASSQDRHQPQHF
TGTGCCAGCAGTCAGGACAGGCACCAGCCCCAGCATTTT
>TRBJ1-2|.|TRBV4-1|many
CASSQDGTPTWGYTF
TGCGCCAGCAGCCAAGATGGGACACCTACTTGGGGCTACACCTTC
>TRBJ1-1|.|TRBV5-1|.
CASSLQMNTEAFF
TGCGCCAGCAGCTTACAGATGAACACTGAAGCTTTCTTT
>TRBJ2-1|TRBD1|TRBV14|.
CASSQRTGGEAKRYNEQFF
TGTGCCAGCAGCCAAAGAACAGGGGGAGAGGCTAAGAGGTACAATGAGCAGTTCTTC
>TRBJ2-3|.|TRBV19|.
CASSEQGSTDTQYF
TGTGCCAGTAGTGAACAGGGTAGCACAGATACGCAGTATTTT
>TRBJ1-3|.|TRBV7-3|.
CASSPEGHSGNTIYF
TGTGCCAGCAGCCCCGAGGGACACTCTGGAAACACCATATATTTT
>TRBJ2-3|TRBD2|TRBV10-3|.
CAISESVAGGSTDTQYF
TGTGCCATCAGTGAGTCCGTTGCGGGAGGGAGCACAGATACGCAGTATTTT
>TRBJ1-2|.|TRBV27|once
CASSATGRVYTF
TGTGCCAGCAGCGCTACCGGGAGAGTCTACACCTTC
>TRBJ2-2|TRBD2|TRBV5-1|.
CASSHGLAVNTGELFF
TGCGCCAGCAGCCACGGACTAGCGGTTAACACCGGGGAGCTGTTTTTT
>TRBJ2-7|.|TRBV7-8|.
CASSLQGLAYEQYF
TGTGCCAGCAGCTTACAGGGTCTAGCCTACGAGCAGTACTTC